Listed below are T cell receptor beta chains from one sample, sequenced in a study of long-term antiretroviral therapy in people with HIV. Profiled with immunoSEQ multiplex PCR; TCRdb holds only in-frame clones, not every one. The sample has 20,000 or so clones, 65% to 80% seen once. This specimen consisted of unsorted PBMCs, obtained 0.5 years before starting antiretroviral therapy. These receptor sequences come from a man aged 18 to 30 with HIV. The CDR3 runs from the conserved cysteine through the conserved F or W. The D gene is left open where the match is weak. Clone size appears in some rows only: once, few, many, or a class for an expanded clone.

clone_size	d_call	j_call	v_call	cdr3_nt	cdr3_aa
few	-	TRBJ1-5	TRBV15	TGTGCCACCAGCGAGGAGGGGTGGGTCAATCAGCCCCAGCATTTT	CATSEEGWVNQPQHF
-	-	TRBJ1-1	TRBV7-2	TGTGCCAGCAGCTTCGTGGGAAGGGCTTTCTTT	CASSFVGRAFF
few	-	TRBJ2-7	TRBV5-1	TGCGCCAGCAGCCCCTCGGACCGGCGGCGCTACGAGCAGTACTTC	CASSPSDRRRYEQYF
-	-	TRBJ2-7	TRBV28	TGTGCCAGCAGCCCTTTGGGGGCGGGGTATTACGAGCAGTACTTC	CASSPLGAGYYEQYF
-	-	TRBJ1-2	TRBV6-1	TGTGCCAGCAGTGAAGCGGCGGACCTCCCGTATGGCTACACCTTC	CASSEAADLPYGYTF
-	-	TRBJ2-7	TRBV4-1	TGCGCCAGCAGCCAAGACAGTAACTCCTACGAGCAGTACTTC	CASSQDSNSYEQYF
-	TRBD1	TRBJ2-7	TRBV9	TGTGCCAGCAGCCCCCGGGTCACAGGGGGGCAGTACTTC	CASSPRVTGGQYF
-	TRBD1	TRBJ1-5	TRBV5-1	TGCGCCAGCAGCTTGGAAGGGACAGGGTCTTTGGATAGCAATCAGCCCCAGCATTTT	CASSLEGTGSLDSNQPQHF
-	-	TRBJ2-5	TRBV19	TGTGCCAGCAAGCCAAGGGGCAGCCAAGAGACCCAGTACTTC	CASKPRGSQETQYF
few	TRBD1	TRBJ1-1	TRBV9	TGTGCCAGCAGCGTCGGACAGGGGGCGTGGAGGGGGAACACTGAAGCTTTCTTT	CASSVGQGAWRGNTEAFF
-	TRBD1	TRBJ1-2	TRBV7-9	TGTGCCAGCAGCTTAATCCCCCCGGGACAGGGGGAGAGGGGCTACACCTTC	CASSLIPPGQGERGYTF
-	-	TRBJ2-7	TRBV28	TGTGCCACCGGGGGAATCTCCTACGAGCAGTACTTC	CATGGISYEQYF
-	-	TRBJ1-4	TRBV9	TGTGCCAGCAGCGTAGACGGGGGGCCTAATGAAAAACTGTTTTTT	CASSVDGGPNEKLFF
-	-	TRBJ1-1	TRBV19	TGTGCCAGTAGTATTACAGGCACAAACACTGAAGCTTTCTTT	CASSITGTNTEAFF
-	TRBD1	TRBJ1-1	TRBV6-5	TGTGCCAGCAGTTGGCTCGGACAGGGGACCACTGAAGCTTTCTTT	CASSWLGQGTTEAFF
-	-	TRBJ1-1	TRBV6-5	TGTGCCAGCAGTTACTACGGGGGGCTCGGCACTGAAGCTTTCTTT	CASSYYGGLGTEAFF
-	-	TRBJ1-5	TRBV6-5	TGTGCCAGCAGCGCCGGGACAACGCCCGATCAGCCCCAGCATTTT	CASSAGTTPDQPQHF
few	TRBD2	TRBJ2-4	TRBV5-1	TGCGCCAGCAGCTTGAAAGTGGGGGGGTTTCGATACTTC	CASSLKVGGFRYF
-	TRBD2	TRBJ2-2	TRBV28	TGTGCCAGCAGTTATCTAGCGGAGTCGAACACCGGGGAGCTGTTTTTT	CASSYLAESNTGELFF
-	TRBD2	TRBJ2-5	TRBV27	TGTGCCAGCAGTCTCCTAGCGGGGGCCTCTACCCAGTACTTC	CASSLLAGASTQYF
-	-	TRBJ2-3	TRBV27	TGTGCCAGCAGTTGGGACTCCACTAGCACAGATACGCAGTATTTT	CASSWDSTSTDTQYF
few	TRBD2	TRBJ2-3	TRBV2	TGTGCCAGCAGTGACCACGGGAGGGGATGGGTCACAGATACGCAGTATTTT	CASSDHGRGWVTDTQYF
once	TRBD1	TRBJ2-7	TRBV27	TGTGCCAGCAGTTTAGGGACAGCCTTAATCCACGAGCAGTACTTC	CASSLGTALIHEQYF
-	-	TRBJ2-1	TRBV14	TGTGCCAGCAGCCAAGACTGGAATGAGCAGTTCTTC	CASSQDWNEQFF
-	-	TRBJ1-1	TRBV5-6	TGTGCCAGCAGCGCCCTGGGGGTGAACACTGAAGCTTTCTTT	CASSALGVNTEAFF
-	-	TRBJ1-2	TRBV7-2	TGTGCCAGCAGCTTAAGTTTGGGGGGGTCGAGCTATGGCTACACCTTC	CASSLSLGGSSYGYTF
-	-	TRBJ1-4	TRBV27	TGTGCCAGCTGTCCAGGTTCGCCCCTAACTAATGAAAAACTGTTTTTT	CASCPGSPLTNEKLFF
-	-	TRBJ2-3	TRBV27	TGTGCCAGACGCCGTGGGGACACAGATACGCAGTATTTT	CARRRGDTDTQYF
-	TRBD1	TRBJ1-1	TRBV15	TGTGCCACCGGGACAGGGCTAGGTCGGAACACTGAAGCTTTCTTT	CATGTGLGRNTEAFF
medium-sized	TRBD2	TRBJ2-1	TRBV19	TGTGCCAGTAGTGCCCTTTCTAGCGGGGACCACAATGAGCAGTTCTTC	CASSALSSGDHNEQFF
-	TRBD2	TRBJ2-1	TRBV9	TGTGCCAGCAGCGTGGCTAGCGGATACAATGAGCAGTTCTTC	CASSVASGYNEQFF
-	-	TRBJ2-7	TRBV5-6	TGTGCCAGCAGCTTGGGGGCAGGTCCGATTTCCTACGAGCAGTACTTC	CASSLGAGPISYEQYF
few	-	TRBJ1-6	TRBV12-5	TGTGCTAGTGGTTTGGTAATCACGGACGACTACTCCTATAATTCACCCCTCCACTTT	CASGLVITDDYSYNSPLHF
-	-	TRBJ2-2	TRBV6-5	TGTGCCAGCAGTTCGGCCGGGACTTCGAACACCGGGGAGCTGTTTTTT	CASSSAGTSNTGELFF
once	-	TRBJ1-1	TRBV27	TGTGCCAGCAGCCTCGGGAACACCGGGAACACTGAAGCTTTCTTT	CASSLGNTGNTEAFF
-	TRBD1	TRBJ2-7	TRBV27	TGTGCCAGCAGTTGGGGACAGGGAAGCTACGAGCAGTACTTC	CASSWGQGSYEQYF
-	-	TRBJ2-7	TRBV5-1	TGCGCCAGCAGCTTGGCCCCTCAGGACGAGCAGTACTTC	CASSLAPQDEQYF
-	-	TRBJ1-3	TRBV6-5	TGTGCCAGCAGACGCCAGGGGCTTCCTGGAAACACCATATATTTT	CASRRQGLPGNTIYF
few	-	TRBJ1-5	TRBV2	TGTGCCAGCAGTCCAACAGGGCGCAGTCAGCCCCAGCATTTT	CASSPTGRSQPQHF
-	-	TRBJ2-4	TRBV28	TGTGCCAGCAGTATCCTGAGGCAAGCCAAAAACATTCAGTACTTC	CASSILRQAKNIQYF
large	-	TRBJ1-5	TRBV5-8	TGTGCCAGCAGCTTGGACGGGGTTAGCAATCAGCCCCAGCATTTT	CASSLDGVSNQPQHF
-	TRBD1	TRBJ2-7	TRBV27	TGTGCCAGCGCTTCCGGGACAGGGGGTTACGAGCAGTACTTC	CASASGTGGYEQYF
few	TRBD2	TRBJ2-3	TRBV9	TGTGCCAGCAGCGTCAAAGCGGGAGAGGGCACAGATACGCAGTATTTT	CASSVKAGEGTDTQYF